This T cell receptor beta chain comes out of a study of early T cells in non-severe SARS-CoV-2 infection. The CDR3 contains 15 residues. CDR1 and CDR2 from the germline V gene are DFQATT and SNEGSKA (reference sequence). V gave up 3 bases and J gave up 7 bases; unmatched junction bases: 6. Each CDR3 protein is one row after TCRdb ran MiXCR on the 5' RACE reads. The data contain about 18,000 distinct CDR3 sequences, approximately 5.6% of them singletons. The sample holds many counts of this clonotype. This sequence joins TRBV20-1 and TRBJ2-1, with 13 bases fitting TRBD2. What was sequenced was whole blood. The sequence derives from an adult who was a healthcare worker with PCR-confirmed SARS-CoV-2 infection or an uninfected control (not recorded which). CDR3 DNA: TGCAGTGCTAGCGGGACTAGCGGGAATGAGAATGAGCAGTTCTTC. This translates into CSASGTSGNENEQFF.